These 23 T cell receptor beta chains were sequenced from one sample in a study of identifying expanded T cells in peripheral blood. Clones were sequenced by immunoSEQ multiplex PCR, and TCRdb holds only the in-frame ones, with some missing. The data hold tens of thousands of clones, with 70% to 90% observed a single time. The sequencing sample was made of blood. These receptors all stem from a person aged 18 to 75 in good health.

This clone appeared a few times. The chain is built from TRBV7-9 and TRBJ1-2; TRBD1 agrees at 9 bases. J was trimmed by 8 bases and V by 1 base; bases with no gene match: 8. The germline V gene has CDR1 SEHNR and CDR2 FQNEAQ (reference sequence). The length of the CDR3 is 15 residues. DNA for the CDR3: TGTGCCAGCAGCTTAGAGACAGGGGGGACTATGGGCTACACCTTC. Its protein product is CASSLETGGTMGYTF.

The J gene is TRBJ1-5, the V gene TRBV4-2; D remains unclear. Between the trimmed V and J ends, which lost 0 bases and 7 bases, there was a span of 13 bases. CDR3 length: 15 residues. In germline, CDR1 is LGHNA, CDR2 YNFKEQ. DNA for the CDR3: TGTGCCAGCAGCCAAGATTGGATGGCAGGACAGCCCCAGCATTTT. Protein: CASSQDWMAGQPQHF.

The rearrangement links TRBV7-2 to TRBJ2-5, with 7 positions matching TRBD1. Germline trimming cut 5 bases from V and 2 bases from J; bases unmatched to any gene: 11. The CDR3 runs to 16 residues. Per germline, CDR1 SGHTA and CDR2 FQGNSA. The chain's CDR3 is CASSLGTVQGQETQYF. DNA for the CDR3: TGTGCCAGCAGCCTAGGCACAGTACAGGGGCAAGAGACCCAGTACTTC.

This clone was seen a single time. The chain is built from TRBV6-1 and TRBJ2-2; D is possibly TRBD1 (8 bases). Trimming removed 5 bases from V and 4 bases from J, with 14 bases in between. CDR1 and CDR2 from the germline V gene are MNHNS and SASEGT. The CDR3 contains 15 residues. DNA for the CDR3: TGTGCCAGCAGTCTACAGGGGGGGGGCACCGGGGAGCTGTTTTTT. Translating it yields CASSLQGGGTGELFF.

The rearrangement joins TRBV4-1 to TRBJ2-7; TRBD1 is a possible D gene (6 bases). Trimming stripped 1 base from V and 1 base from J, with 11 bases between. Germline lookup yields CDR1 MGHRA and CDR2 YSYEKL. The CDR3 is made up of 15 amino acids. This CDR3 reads CASSQVSGESYEQYF. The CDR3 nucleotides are TGCGCCAGCAGCCAAGTGTCAGGGGAGTCCTACGAGCAGTACTTC.

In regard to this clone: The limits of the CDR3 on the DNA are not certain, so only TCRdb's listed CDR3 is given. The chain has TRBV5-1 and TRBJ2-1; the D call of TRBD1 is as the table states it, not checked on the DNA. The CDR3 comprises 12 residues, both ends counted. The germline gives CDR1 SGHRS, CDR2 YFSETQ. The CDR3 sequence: CASSFGQGIGFF.

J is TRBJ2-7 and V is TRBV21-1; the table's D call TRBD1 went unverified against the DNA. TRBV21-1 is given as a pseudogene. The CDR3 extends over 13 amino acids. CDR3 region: CASSRADSYEQYF. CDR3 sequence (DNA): TGTGCCAGCAGCAGGGCAGATTCCTACGAGCAGTACTTC.

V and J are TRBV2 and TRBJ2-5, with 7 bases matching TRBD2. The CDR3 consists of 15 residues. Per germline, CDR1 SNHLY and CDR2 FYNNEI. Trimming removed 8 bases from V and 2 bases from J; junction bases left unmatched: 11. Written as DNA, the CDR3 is TGTGCCAGCTTAAGCCAGGGAGGGCAGCAAGAGACCCAGTACTTC. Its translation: CASLSQGGQQETQYF.

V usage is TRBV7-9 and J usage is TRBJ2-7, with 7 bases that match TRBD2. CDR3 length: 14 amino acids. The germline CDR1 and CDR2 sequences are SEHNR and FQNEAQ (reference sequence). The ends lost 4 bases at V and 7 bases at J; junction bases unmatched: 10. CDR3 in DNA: TGTGCCAGCAGCTCTCAGCGGGACTGGGGGGAGCAGTACTTC. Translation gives CASSSQRDWGEQYF.

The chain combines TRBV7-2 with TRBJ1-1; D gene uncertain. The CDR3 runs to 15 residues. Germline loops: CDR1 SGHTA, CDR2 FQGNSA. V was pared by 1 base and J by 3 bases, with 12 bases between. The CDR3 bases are TGTGCCAGCAGCTTAGTTGGTACGACTGACACTGAAGCTTTCTTT. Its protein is CASSLVGTTDTEAFF.

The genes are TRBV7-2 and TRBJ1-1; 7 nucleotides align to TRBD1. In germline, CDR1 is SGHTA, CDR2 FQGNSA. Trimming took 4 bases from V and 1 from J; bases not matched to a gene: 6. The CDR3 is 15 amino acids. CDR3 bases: TGTGCCAGCAGCTGGGCCCCAGGGGGGAACACTGAAGCTTTCTTT. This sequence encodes CASSWAPGGNTEAFF.

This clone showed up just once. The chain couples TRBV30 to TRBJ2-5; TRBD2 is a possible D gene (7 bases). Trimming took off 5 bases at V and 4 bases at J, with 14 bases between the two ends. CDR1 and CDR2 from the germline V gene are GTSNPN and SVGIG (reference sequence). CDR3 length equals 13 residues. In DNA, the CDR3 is TGTGCCTGGGGAACGGCGGGGGCAGAGACCCAGTACTTC. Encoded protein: CAWGTAGAETQYF.

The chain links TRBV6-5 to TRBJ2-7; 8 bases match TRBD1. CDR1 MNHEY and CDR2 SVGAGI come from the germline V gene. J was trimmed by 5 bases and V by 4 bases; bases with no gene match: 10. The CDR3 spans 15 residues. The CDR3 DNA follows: TGTGCCAGCAGTTTCTCCGGACAGGGCATTCACGAGCAGTACTTC. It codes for CASSFSGQGIHEQYF.

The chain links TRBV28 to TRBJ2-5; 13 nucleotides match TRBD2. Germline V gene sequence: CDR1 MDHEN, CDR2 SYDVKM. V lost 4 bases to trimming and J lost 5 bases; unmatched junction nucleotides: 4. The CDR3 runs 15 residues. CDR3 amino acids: CASSSQTSGGETQYF. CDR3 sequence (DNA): TGTGCCAGCAGTTCCCAGACTAGCGGGGGGGAGACCCAGTACTTC.

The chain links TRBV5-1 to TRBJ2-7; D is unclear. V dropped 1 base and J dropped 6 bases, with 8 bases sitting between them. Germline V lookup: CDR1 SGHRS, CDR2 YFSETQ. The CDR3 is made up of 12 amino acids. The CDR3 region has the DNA TGCGCCAGCAGCTTGCCCCTCGGCGAGCAGTACTTC. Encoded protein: CASSLPLGEQYF.

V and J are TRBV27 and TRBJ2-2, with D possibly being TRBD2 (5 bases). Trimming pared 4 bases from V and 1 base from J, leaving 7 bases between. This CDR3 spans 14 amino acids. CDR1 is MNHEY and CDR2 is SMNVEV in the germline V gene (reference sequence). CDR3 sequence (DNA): TGTGCCAGCAGTTCCGGGGTGAACACCGGGGAGCTGTTTTTT. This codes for CASSSGVNTGELFF.

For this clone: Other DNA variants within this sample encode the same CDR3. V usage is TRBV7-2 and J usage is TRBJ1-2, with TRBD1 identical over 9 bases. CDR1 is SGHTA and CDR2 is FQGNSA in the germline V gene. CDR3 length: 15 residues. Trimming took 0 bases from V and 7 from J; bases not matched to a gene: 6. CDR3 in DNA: TGTGCCAGCAGCTTAGCCCCGGGACAGGGAGGTGGCTACACCTTC. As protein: CASSLAPGQGGGYTF. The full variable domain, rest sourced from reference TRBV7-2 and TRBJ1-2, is GAGVSQSPSNKVTEKGKDVELRCDPISGHTALYWYRQSLGQGLEFLIYFQGNSAPDKSGLPSDRFSAERTGGSVSTLTIQRTQQEDSAVYLCASSLAPGQGGGYTFGSGTRLTVV.

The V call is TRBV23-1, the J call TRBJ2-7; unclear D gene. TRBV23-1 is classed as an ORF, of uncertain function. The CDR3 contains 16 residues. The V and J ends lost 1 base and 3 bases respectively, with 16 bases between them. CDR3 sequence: CASSQYNAVLYYEQYF. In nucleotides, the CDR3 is TGCGCCAGCAGTCAATACAACGCCGTGCTATACTACGAGCAGTACTTC.

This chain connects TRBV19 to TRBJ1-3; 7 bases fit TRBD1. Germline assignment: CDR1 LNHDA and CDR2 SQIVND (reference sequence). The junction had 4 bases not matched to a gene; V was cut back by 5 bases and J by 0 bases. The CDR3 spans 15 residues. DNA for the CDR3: TGTGCCAGTAGTGATCGACAGGGCTCTGGAAACACCATATATTTT. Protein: CASSDRQGSGNTIYF.

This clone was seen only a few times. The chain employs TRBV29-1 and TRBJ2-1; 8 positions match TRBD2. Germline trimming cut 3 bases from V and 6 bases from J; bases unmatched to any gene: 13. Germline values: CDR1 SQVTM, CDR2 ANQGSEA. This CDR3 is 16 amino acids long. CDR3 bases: TGCAGCGTTGATGGGTTTGGCGGGAGGAGGGGCAATGAGCAGTTCTTC. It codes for CSVDGFGGRRGNEQFF.

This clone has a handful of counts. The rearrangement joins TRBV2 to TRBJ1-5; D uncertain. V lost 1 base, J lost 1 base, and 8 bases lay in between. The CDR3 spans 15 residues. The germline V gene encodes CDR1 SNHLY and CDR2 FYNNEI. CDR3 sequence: CASSEEGTSNQPQHF. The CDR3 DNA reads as TGTGCCAGCAGTGAAGAAGGAACGAGCAATCAGCCCCAGCATTTT.

The DNA of the CDR3 is TGTGCCTCCTCCCGGGGGGCCTGGGCCTACGAGCAGTACTTC. This codes for CASSRGAWAYEQYF. The chain couples TRBV7-6 to TRBJ2-7; D perhaps matches TRBD2 (7 bases). The V end lost 11 bases, the J end lost 2 bases, and 19 bases lay between the germline ends. Germline V CDR1 and CDR2: SGHVS, FNYEAQ. The CDR3 loop spans 14 amino acids.

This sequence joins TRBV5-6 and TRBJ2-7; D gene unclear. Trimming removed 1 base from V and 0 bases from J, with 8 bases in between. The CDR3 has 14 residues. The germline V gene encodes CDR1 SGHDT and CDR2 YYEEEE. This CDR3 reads CASSLSALSYEQYF. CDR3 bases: TGTGCCAGCAGCTTGTCGGCACTCTCCTACGAGCAGTACTTC.